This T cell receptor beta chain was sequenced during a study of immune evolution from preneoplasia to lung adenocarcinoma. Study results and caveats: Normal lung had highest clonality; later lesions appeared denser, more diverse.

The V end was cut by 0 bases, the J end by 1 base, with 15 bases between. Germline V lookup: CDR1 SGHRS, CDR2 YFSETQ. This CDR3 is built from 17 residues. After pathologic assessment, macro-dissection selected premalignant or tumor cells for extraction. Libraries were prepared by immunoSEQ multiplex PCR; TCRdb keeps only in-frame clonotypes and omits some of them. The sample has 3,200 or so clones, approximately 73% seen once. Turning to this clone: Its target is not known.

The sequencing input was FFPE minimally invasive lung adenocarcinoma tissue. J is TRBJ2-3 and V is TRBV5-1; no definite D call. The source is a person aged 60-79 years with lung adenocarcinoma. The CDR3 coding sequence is TGCGCCAGCAGCTTGGTCCGCTCGTCCTTGGGCACAGATACGCAGTATTTT. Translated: CASSLVRSSLGTDTQYF.